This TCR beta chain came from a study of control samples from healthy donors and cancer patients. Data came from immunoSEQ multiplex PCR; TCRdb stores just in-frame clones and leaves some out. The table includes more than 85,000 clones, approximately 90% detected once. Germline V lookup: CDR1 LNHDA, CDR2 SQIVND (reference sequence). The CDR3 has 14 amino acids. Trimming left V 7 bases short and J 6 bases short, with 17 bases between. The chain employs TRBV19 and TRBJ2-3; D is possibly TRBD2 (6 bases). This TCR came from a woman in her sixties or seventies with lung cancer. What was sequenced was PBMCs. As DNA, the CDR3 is TGTGCCAGTAACAAGGCGGGGCCTCGTGATACGCAGTATTTT. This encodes CASNKAGPRDTQYF.